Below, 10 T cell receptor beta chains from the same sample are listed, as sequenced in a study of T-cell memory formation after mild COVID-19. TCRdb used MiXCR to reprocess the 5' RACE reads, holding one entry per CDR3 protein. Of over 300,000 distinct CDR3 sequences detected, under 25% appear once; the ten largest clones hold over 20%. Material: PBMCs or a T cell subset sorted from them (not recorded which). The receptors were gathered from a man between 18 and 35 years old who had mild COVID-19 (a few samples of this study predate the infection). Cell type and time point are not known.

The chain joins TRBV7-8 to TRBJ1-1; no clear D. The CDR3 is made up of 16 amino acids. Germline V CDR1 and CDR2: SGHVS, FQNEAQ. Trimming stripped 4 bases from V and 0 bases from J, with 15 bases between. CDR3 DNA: TGTGCCAGCAGCTCAAAGAGAGTGGCGGTGAACACTGAAGCTTTCTTT. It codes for CASSSKRVAVNTEAFF. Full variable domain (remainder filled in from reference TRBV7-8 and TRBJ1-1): GAGVSQSPRYKVAKRGQDVALRCDPISGHVSLFWYQQALGQGPEFLTYFQNEAQLDKSGLPSDRFFAERPEGSVSTLKIQRTQQEDSAVYLCASSSKRVAVNTEAFFGQGTRLTVV.

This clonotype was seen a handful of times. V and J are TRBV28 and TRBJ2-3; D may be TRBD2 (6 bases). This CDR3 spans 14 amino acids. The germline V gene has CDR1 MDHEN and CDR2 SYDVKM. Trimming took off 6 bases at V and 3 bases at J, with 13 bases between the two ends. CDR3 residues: CASSPQGGTDTQYF. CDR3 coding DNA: TGTGCCAGCAGCCCTCAGGGAGGAACAGATACGCAGTATTTT.

CDR3 amino acids: CASSGTGGADEKLFF. For the CDR3, the DNA is TGTGCCAGCAGCGGGACAGGGGGCGCGGATGAAAAACTGTTTTTT. V gene TRBV7-8 combines with J gene TRBJ1-4; 12 nucleotides agree with TRBD1. The CDR3 length is 15 residues. J gave up 6 bases and V 5 bases, and 4 bases lay outside the gene matches. Germline CDR1 and CDR2: SGHVS and FQNEAQ.

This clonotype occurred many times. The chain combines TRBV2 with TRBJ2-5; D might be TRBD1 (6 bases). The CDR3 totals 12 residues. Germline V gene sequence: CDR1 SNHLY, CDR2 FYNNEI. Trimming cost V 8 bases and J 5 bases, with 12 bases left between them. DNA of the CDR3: TGTGCCAGCTCCTTCACAGGGGAGACCCAGTACTTC. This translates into CASSFTGETQYF. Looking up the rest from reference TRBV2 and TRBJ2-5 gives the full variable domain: EPEVTQTPSHQVTQMGQEVILRCVPISNHLYFYWYRQILGQKVEFLVSFYNNEISEKSEIFDDQFSVERPDGSNFTLKIRSTKLEDSAMYFCASSFTGETQYFGPGTRLLVL.

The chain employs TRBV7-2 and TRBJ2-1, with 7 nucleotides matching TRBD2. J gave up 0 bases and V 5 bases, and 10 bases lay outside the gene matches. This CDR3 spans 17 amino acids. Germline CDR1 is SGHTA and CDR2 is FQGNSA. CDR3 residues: CASSNELATSSYNEQFF. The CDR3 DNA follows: TGTGCCAGCAGCAATGAACTAGCGACAAGCTCCTACAATGAGCAGTTCTTC.

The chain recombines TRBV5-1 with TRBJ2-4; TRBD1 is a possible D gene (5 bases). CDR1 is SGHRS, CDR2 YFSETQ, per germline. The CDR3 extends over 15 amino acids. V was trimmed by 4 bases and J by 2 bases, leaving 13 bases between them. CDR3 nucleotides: TGCGCCAGCAGCCCGACGACAGCATCCAAAAACATTCAGTACTTC. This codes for CASSPTTASKNIQYF.

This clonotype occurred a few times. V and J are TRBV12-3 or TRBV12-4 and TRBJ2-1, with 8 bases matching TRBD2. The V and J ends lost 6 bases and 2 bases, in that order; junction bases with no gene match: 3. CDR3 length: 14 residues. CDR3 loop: CASRVAGTYNEQFF. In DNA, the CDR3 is TGTGCCAGCAGGGTAGCGGGGACCTACAATGAGCAGTTCTTC.

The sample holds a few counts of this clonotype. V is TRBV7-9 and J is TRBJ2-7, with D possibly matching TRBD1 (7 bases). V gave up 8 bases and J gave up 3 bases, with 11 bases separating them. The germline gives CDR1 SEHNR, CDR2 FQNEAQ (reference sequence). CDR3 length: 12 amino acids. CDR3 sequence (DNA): TGTGCCAGCGGCGGGGACAGCTACGAGCAGTACTTC. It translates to CASGGDSYEQYF.

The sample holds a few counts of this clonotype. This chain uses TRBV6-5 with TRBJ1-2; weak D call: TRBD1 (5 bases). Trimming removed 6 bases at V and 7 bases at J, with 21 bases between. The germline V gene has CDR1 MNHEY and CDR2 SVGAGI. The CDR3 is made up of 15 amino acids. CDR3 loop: CASSTRGSGASGYTF. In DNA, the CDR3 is TGTGCCAGCAGCACCCGTGGTTCCGGGGCGTCTGGCTACACCTTC.

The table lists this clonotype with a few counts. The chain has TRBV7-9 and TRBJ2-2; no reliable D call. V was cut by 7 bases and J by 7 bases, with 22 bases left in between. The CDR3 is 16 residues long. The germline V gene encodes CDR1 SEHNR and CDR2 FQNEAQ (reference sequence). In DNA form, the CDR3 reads TGTGCCAGCATCCCGTGGCCTATGGGTTCGGTCGGGGAGCTGTTTTTT. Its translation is CASIPWPMGSVGELFF.